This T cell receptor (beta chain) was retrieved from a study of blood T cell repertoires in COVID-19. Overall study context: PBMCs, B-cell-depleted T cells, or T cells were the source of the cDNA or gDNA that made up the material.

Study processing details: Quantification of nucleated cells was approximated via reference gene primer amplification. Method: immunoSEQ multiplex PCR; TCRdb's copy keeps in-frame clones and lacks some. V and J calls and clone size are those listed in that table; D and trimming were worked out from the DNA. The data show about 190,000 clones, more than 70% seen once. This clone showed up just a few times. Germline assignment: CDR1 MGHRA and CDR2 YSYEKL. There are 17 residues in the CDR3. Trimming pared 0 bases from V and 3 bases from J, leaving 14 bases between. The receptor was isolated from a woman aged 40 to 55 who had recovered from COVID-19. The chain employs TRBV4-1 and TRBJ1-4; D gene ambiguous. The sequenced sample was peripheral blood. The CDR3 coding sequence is TGCGCCAGCAGCCAAGATGGTACCGGGGTGGCTAATGAAAAACTGTTTTTT. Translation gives CASSQDGTGVANEKLFF.